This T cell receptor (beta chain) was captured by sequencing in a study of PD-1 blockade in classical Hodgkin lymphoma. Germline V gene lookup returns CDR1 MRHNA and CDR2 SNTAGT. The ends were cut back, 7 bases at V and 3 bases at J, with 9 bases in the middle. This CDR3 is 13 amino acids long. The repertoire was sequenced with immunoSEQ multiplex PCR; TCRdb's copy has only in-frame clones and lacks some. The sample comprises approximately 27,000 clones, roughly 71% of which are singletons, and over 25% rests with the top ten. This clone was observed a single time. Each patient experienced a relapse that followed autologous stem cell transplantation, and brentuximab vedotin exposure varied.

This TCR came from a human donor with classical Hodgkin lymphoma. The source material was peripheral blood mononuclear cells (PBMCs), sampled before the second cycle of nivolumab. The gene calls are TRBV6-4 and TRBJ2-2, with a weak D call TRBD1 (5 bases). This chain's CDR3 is CASTDTYTGELFF. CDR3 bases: TGTGCCAGCACGGACACCTACACCGGGGAGCTGTTTTTT.